These 10 T cell receptor beta chains share one sample of origin, sequenced in a study of naive and memory T cell subsets. Two oligonucleotides, mixed equimolar, formed the beta constant-region primer covering TRBC1 and TRBC2. The ligated cDNA underwent four PCR rounds using SP2 and nested alpha and beta constant-region primers. TCRdb redid the calling of the UMI-ligation and nested PCR reads with MiXCR, one entry per CDR3 protein. The data contain about 120,000 distinct CDR3 sequences, roughly 36% of them seen just once; the ten biggest clones take up about 0.85%. Sequencing was carried out using central memory CD4+ T cells from blood. The receptors stem from a human donor in good health.

The chain joins TRBV30 to TRBJ2-7, with D perhaps TRBD2 (5 bases). This CDR3 spans 15 amino acids. Germline V CDR1 and CDR2: GTSNPN, SVGIG (reference sequence). V lost 0 bases to trimming and J lost 1 base, with 13 bases between them. This CDR3 reads CAWSVGGLSSYEQYF. CDR3 nucleotides: TGTGCCTGGAGTGTCGGAGGTCTCTCTTCCTACGAGCAGTACTTC.

This clonotype has a handful of counts. The chain employs TRBV28 and TRBJ2-7; D is perhaps TRBD1 (6 bases). Looked up from germline, CDR1 is MDHEN and CDR2 is SYDVKM. The length of the CDR3 is 12 residues. The V and J ends lost 7 bases and 3 bases respectively, with 10 bases between them. In DNA form, the CDR3 reads TGTGCCAGCAAGGGGGTTCTCTACGAGCAGTACTTC. Its translation: CASKGVLYEQYF.

This clonotype was seen a few times. The rearrangement joins TRBV28 to TRBJ2-2; 11 bases fit TRBD2. The V gene end was trimmed by 3 bases and the J gene end by 7 bases; junction bases not matched to a gene: 13. The CDR3 loop spans 18 amino acids. Germline values: CDR1 MDHEN, CDR2 SYDVKM. CDR3: CASSFSRTSGSRIGELFF. As DNA, the CDR3 is TGTGCCAGCAGTTTTTCCCGTACTAGCGGGAGTCGGATCGGGGAGCTGTTTTTT.

This clonotype was detected only a few times. The gene calls are TRBV4-2 and TRBJ2-1; D possibly corresponds to TRBD2 (6 bases). V gave up 3 bases and J gave up 0 bases, with 9 bases separating them. The germline V gene encodes CDR1 LGHNA and CDR2 YNFKEQ. CDR3 length: 15 residues. CDR3 in amino acids: CASSHTSTSYNEQFF. CDR3 DNA: TGTGCCAGCAGCCATACTAGCACCTCCTACAATGAGCAGTTCTTC.

V usage is TRBV2 and J usage is TRBJ2-1; D unclear. Germline CDR1 is SNHLY and CDR2 is FYNNEI. V lost 4 bases, J lost 1 base, and 14 bases lay in between. The CDR3 consists of 16 residues. CDR3 coding DNA: TGTGCCAGCAGTGTCCCGCGGCGCAGGTCCTACAATGAGCAGTTCTTC. It yields the protein CASSVPRRRSYNEQFF.

This clonotype was picked up a small number of times. V usage is TRBV7-2 and J usage is TRBJ2-7; D is ambiguous. V dropped 3 bases and J dropped 2 bases, with 11 bases sitting between them. This CDR3 has 14 amino acids. The germline V gene encodes CDR1 SGHTA and CDR2 FQGNSA. CDR3 nucleotides: TGTGCCAGCAGCTTTAATGGTAACACCTACGAGCAGTACTTC. Translation: CASSFNGNTYEQYF.

The rearrangement links TRBV10-2 to TRBJ2-2; 7 bases match TRBD2. Germline CDR1 and CDR2: WSHSY and SAAADI. V lost 5 bases to trimming and J lost 0 bases; unmatched junction nucleotides: 3. There are 15 residues in the CDR3. CDR3 sequence (DNA): TGCGCCAGCAGTCTAGCGGAAGCGAACACCGGGGAGCTGTTTTTT. Protein sequence: CASSLAEANTGELFF.

The V and J genes are TRBV27 and TRBJ1-1; the D gene is possibly TRBD1 (6 bases). The CDR3 consists of 15 residues. The V end was cut by 6 bases, the J end by 0 bases, with 14 bases between. CDR1 MNHEY and CDR2 SMNVEV come from the germline V gene (reference sequence). CDR3 amino acids: CASRETDSLNTEAFF. In DNA, the CDR3 is TGTGCCAGCAGAGAAACGGACAGCTTGAACACTGAAGCTTTCTTT.

The chain combines TRBV5-1 with TRBJ2-1; 7 bases are a match to TRBD1. The CDR3 is 13 residues long. Germline CDR1 is SGHRS and CDR2 is YFSETQ. V lost 8 bases and J lost 8; bases outside the gene matches: 10. CDR3 bases: TGCGCCAGTAAAGACAGGGATCAATATGAGCAGTTCTTC. Protein product: CASKDRDQYEQFF.

This sequence joins TRBV7-2 and TRBJ2-5; TRBD2 is a possible D gene (5 bases). Trimming pared 6 bases from V and 4 bases from J, leaving 18 bases between. From germline, CDR1 is SGHTA and CDR2 FQGNSA. The CDR3 consists of 15 residues. The chain's CDR3 is CASRPSRGSGETQYF. The CDR3 region has the DNA TGTGCCAGCAGACCAAGCCGGGGTTCAGGAGAGACCCAGTACTTC. Filled out from reference TRBV7-2 and TRBJ2-5, the complete variable domain reads GAGVSQSPSNKVTEKGKDVELRCDPISGHTALYWYRQSLGQGLEFLIYFQGNSAPDKSGLPSDRFSAERTGGSVSTLTIQRTQQEDSAVYLCASRPSRGSGETQYFGPGTRLLVL.